This T cell receptor (beta chain) was sequenced during a study of blood T cell repertoires in COVID-19. At the level of the study: Both acute and convalescent COVID-19 samples were obtained from the United States, Italy and Spain.

V lost 7 bases and J lost 0, with 13 bases in between. The length of the CDR3 is 15 residues. Germline-derived CDR1 and CDR2 are MNHEY and SMNVEV (reference sequence). How the authors handled the data: Reference gene primer amplification gave nucleated cell count estimates. Sequenced by immunoSEQ multiplex PCR; TCRdb stores in-frame clones only, minus some. That table furnishes V, J and clone size, whereas the DNA furnished D and trimming. The sample includes fewer than 85,000 clones, roughly 80% of them seen just once. The source of this sequence is a woman older than 75 with active or convalescent COVID-19. Sequenced input: peripheral blood. This chain links TRBV27 with TRBJ1-5, with D perhaps matching TRBD1 (6 bases). CDR3 in DNA: TGTGCCAGCATCATCAGGGGCAATAGCAATCAGCCCCAGCATTTT. Amino acid sequence: CASIIRGNSNQPQHF.